The sequence of this T cell receptor (beta chain) was determined in a study of tumour-infiltrating T cells in Burkitt lymphoma. As for the study in general: Overall and progression-free survival were predicted by productive clonality.

Assay used: immunoSEQ multiplex PCR; TCRdb lists only in-frame clones, some missing. The repertoire consists of under 5,500 clones, with about 81% occurring once and the leading ten covering roughly 13%. CDR1 SNHLY and CDR2 FYNNEI come from the germline V gene. The V gene lost 8 bases and the J gene lost 0 bases, with 11 bases spanning the gap. The CDR3 covers 13 residues. This sequence originates from a human donor with diffuse large B-cell lymphoma. Some clones in this sample may be carry-over from other donors' samples. The chain recombines TRBV2 with TRBJ2-7; maybe TRBD1 (6 bases). Sequencing input: tumor tissue. CDR3 in DNA: TGTGCCAGCGGACAGACCTCCTCCTACGAGCAGTACTTC. Translating gives CASGQTSSYEQYF.